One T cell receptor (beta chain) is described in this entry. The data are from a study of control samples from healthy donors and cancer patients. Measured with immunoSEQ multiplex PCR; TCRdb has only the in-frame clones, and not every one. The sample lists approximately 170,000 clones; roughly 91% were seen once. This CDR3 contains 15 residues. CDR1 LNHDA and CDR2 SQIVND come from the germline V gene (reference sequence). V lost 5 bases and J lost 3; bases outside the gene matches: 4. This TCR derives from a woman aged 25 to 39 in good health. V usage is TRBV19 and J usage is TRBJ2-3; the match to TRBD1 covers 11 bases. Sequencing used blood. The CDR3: CASSPDRGRTDTQYF. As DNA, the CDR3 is TGTGCCAGTAGTCCGGACAGGGGGCGGACAGATACGCAGTATTTT.